The 20 T cell receptor beta chains below come from one sample, sequenced in a study of cytomegalovirus exposure and HLA in healthy donors. Use of 60 Vbeta and 13 Jbeta primers characterized the PCR. This table comes from immunoSEQ multiplex PCR, and its TCRdb copy is limited to in-frame clones, with some not included. The profile shows 150,000 to 200,000 clones, about 80% of them singletons. The sequencing sample was made of PBMCs. These receptors all stem from a woman between 40 and 50 years old in good health and CMV-seronegative.

This clone showed up just a few times. This chain links TRBV9 with TRBJ2-2; D gene unclear. This CDR3 region has 16 residues. Germline V gives CDR1 SGDLS, CDR2 YYNGEE. V was trimmed by 3 bases and J by 0 bases, leaving 12 bases between them. The CDR3 bases are TGTGCCAGCAGCGGGGTCGAGCGCGCGAACACCGGGGAGCTGTTTTTT. Translating it yields CASSGVERANTGELFF.

This chain joins TRBV7-9 and TRBJ1-1; 10 bases map to TRBD1. V lost 6 bases to trimming and J lost 3 bases; unmatched junction nucleotides: 7. Germline CDR1 reads SEHNR; CDR2 reads FQNEAQ (reference sequence). The CDR3 loop spans 15 amino acids. The CDR3 spells CASRDRGLEDTEAFF. The CDR3 bases are TGTGCCAGCAGAGACAGGGGGCTTGAGGACACTGAAGCTTTCTTT.

The chain joins TRBV9 to TRBJ2-7, with TRBD2 matching 7 bases. V shed 4 bases and J 1 base; nucleotides not matched to a gene: 5. This CDR3 region has 14 residues. Germline V gene sequence: CDR1 SGDLS, CDR2 YYNGEE. CDR3: CASSPRRESYEQYF. Written as DNA, the CDR3 is TGTGCCAGCAGCCCCCGGCGGGAGTCCTACGAGCAGTACTTC. Full variable domain (rest looked up from reference TRBV9 and TRBJ2-7): DSGVTQTPKHLITATGQRVTLRCSPRSGDLSVYWYQQSLDQGLQFLIQYYNGEERAKGNILERFSAQQFPDLHSELNLSSLELGDSALYFCASSPRRESYEQYFGPGTRLTVT.

The rearrangement links TRBV5-1 to TRBJ1-2, with D hard to call. CDR1 and CDR2 (germline): SGHRS, YFSETQ. This CDR3 spans 13 amino acids. Trimming pared 4 bases from V and 1 base from J, leaving 8 bases between. CDR3 loop: CASSTQVNYGYTF. The CDR3 DNA is TGCGCCAGCAGCACGCAGGTTAACTATGGCTACACCTTC.

Concerning this clone: The junction does not match germline at one end; this may be a read error. The chain uses TRBV5-1 and TRBJ2-4; possible D gene TRBD2, 7 bases. CDR3 length equals 14 residues. Germline V gene data show CDR1 as SGHRS and CDR2 as YFSETQ. The CDR3 loop reads CASRGGVGKNSQYF. CDR3 DNA: TGCGCCAGCCGAGGGGGGGTGGGCAAAAACAGTCAGTACTTC.

For this clone: Compared with germline, one end of the junction differs, possibly owing to a read error. The rearrangement uses TRBV4-1 and TRBJ2-4; TRBD1 matches at 9 bases. The CDR3 consists of 16 residues. CDR1 is MGHRA, CDR2 YSYEKL, per germline. The CDR3 nucleotides are TGCGCCAGCAGCCAATGGTTGCGGGACAGGGTGAACAGTCAGTACTTC. Translating gives CASSQWLRDRVNSQYF.

This clone was found a few times. The chain couples TRBV30 to TRBJ2-7, with 8 bases that match TRBD1. CDR1 is GTSNPN and CDR2 is SVGIG in the germline V gene (reference sequence). With 2 bases clipped from V and 3 bases from J, the junction kept 6 bases outside the gene matches. The CDR3 runs 14 residues. The CDR3 is CAWSRRDRSYEQYF. The CDR3 bases are TGTGCCTGGAGTCGACGGGACAGGAGCTACGAGCAGTACTTC.

The V and J genes are TRBV7-2 and TRBJ1-1, with a weak D call TRBD1 (6 bases). This CDR3 comprises 14 residues. Per germline, CDR1 SGHTA and CDR2 FQGNSA. V was trimmed by 5 bases and J by 2 bases, leaving 12 bases between them. For the CDR3, the DNA is TGTGCCAGCAGCGTCTCACAGGGTAACACTGAAGCTTTCTTT. Its protein is CASSVSQGNTEAFF.

A single count supports this clone. The genes are TRBV9 and TRBJ2-1, with 8 bases aligning to TRBD1. V lost 4 bases, J lost 10 bases, and 10 bases stayed unmatched. This CDR3 has 14 amino acids. Germline V CDR1 and CDR2: SGDLS, YYNGEE. CDR3 bases: TGTGCCAGCAGCCCGGCGCAGGGGGCATCAGAGCAGTTCTTC. Translating it yields CASSPAQGASEQFF.

The chain couples TRBV5-1 to TRBJ1-3; tentatively, D is TRBD1 (6 bases). The CDR3 runs to 15 residues. Germline V CDR1 and CDR2: SGHRS, YFSETQ. V dropped 5 bases and J dropped 2 bases, with 14 bases sitting between them. The CDR3 sequence is CASSKTRGTGNTIYF. As DNA, the CDR3 is TGCGCCAGCAGTAAAACGAGGGGGACTGGAAACACCATATATTTT.

CDR3 in DNA: TGTGCCAGCAGGACCGGGACAGGGGGCAGGAACACCGGGGAGCTGTTTTTT. This sequence encodes CASRTGTGGRNTGELFF. J is TRBJ2-2 and V is TRBV5-6; 12 nucleotides agree with TRBD1. From germline, CDR1 is SGHDT and CDR2 YYEEEE. V trimming: 5 bases; J trimming: 1 base; junction bases outside the gene matches: 6. The CDR3 contains 17 residues.

V and J are TRBV9 and TRBJ2-2; 12 bases line up with TRBD1. The CDR3 extends over 15 amino acids. The germline gives CDR1 SGDLS, CDR2 YYNGEE. V was clipped by 4 bases and J by 7 bases; unmatched bases: 5. The CDR3 DNA is TGTGCCAGCAGCCGGGACAGGGGGCGAAGCGGGGAGCTGTTTTTT. It specifies CASSRDRGRSGELFF. Full variable domain (remainder filled in from reference TRBV9 and TRBJ2-2): DSGVTQTPKHLITATGQRVTLRCSPRSGDLSVYWYQQSLDQGLQFLIQYYNGEERAKGNILERFSAQQFPDLHSELNLSSLELGDSALYFCASSRDRGRSGELFFGEGSRLTVL.

This clone occurred once. V usage is TRBV6-6 and J usage is TRBJ2-7; 9 nucleotides line up with TRBD1. CDR3 length: 15 residues. Germline lookup yields CDR1 MNHNY and CDR2 SVGAGI (reference sequence). The ends lost 2 bases at V and 5 bases at J; junction bases unmatched: 7. CDR3 region: CASSYRQGGWDEQYF. The CDR3 nucleotides read TGTGCCAGCAGTTACCGACAGGGGGGTTGGGACGAGCAGTACTTC.

This chain uses TRBV6-6 with TRBJ2-7; a possible D gene is TRBD2 (5 bases). The V end lost 6 bases, the J end lost 3 bases, and 15 bases lay between the germline ends. This CDR3 contains 14 residues. Germline V CDR1 and CDR2: MNHNY, SVGAGI (reference sequence). The CDR3 reads CASSSKGGGYEQYF. The CDR3 DNA follows: TGTGCCAGCAGCTCCAAAGGAGGAGGCTACGAGCAGTACTTC.

The chain is built from TRBV5-4 and TRBJ2-4; D perhaps matches TRBD1 (6 bases). The germline V and J ends were trimmed by 5 bases and 12 bases, with 18 bases remaining between them. CDR3 length equals 13 residues. The germline V gene encodes CDR1 SGHNT and CDR2 YYREEE (reference sequence). The CDR3 region has the DNA TGTGCCAGCAGACAAAAAACAGAGGACAGTCAGTACTTC. Protein sequence: CASRQKTEDSQYF.

The rearrangement uses TRBV5-1 and TRBJ1-2, with 7 nucleotides matching TRBD1. The CDR3 covers 15 residues. Germline loops: CDR1 SGHRS, CDR2 YFSETQ. The V gene end was trimmed by 7 bases and the J gene end by 3 bases; junction bases not matched to a gene: 12. The CDR3 spells CASGAGTASYYGYTF. The CDR3 DNA follows: TGCGCCAGCGGAGCTGGGACAGCATCTTACTATGGCTACACCTTC.

In its sample, this clone was seen once. At the DNA level, this CDR3 is encoded by other sequences in the same sample as well. The chain couples TRBV4-3 to TRBJ2-7; 11 bases agree with TRBD1. The V gene end was trimmed by 4 bases and the J gene end by 4 bases; junction bases not matched to a gene: 3. This CDR3 is built from 14 residues. Germline CDR1 is LGHNA and CDR2 is YSLEER. The DNA of the CDR3 is TGCGCCAGCAGCCCTGGACAGGGGGCATACGAGCAGTACTTC. This translates into CASSPGQGAYEQYF.

The V call is TRBV27, the J call TRBJ2-3; 9 bases align to TRBD1. V lost 4 bases, J lost 5 bases, and 10 bases stayed unmatched. CDR1 is MNHEY and CDR2 is SMNVEV in the germline V gene (reference sequence). This CDR3 contains 16 residues. CDR3 in amino acids: CASSSSPGQGLDTQYF. CDR3 in DNA: TGTGCCAGCAGTTCATCCCCGGGACAGGGTTTAGATACGCAGTATTTT.

A word on this clone: Other DNA sequences in this specimen translate into the identical CDR3. The rearrangement uses TRBV27 and TRBJ1-1, with D perhaps TRBD1 (6 bases). CDR1 and CDR2 (germline): MNHEY, SMNVEV (reference sequence). The germline V and J ends were trimmed by 6 bases and 0 bases, with 20 bases remaining between them. The length of the CDR3 is 17 residues. This CDR3 is CASSHRASFHMNTEAFF. In DNA form, the CDR3 reads TGTGCCAGCAGCCACAGGGCTTCTTTTCACATGAACACTGAAGCTTTCTTT.

This chain links TRBV7-2 with TRBJ2-3; D gene unclear. This CDR3 is built from 14 residues. CDR1 is SGHTA and CDR2 is FQGNSA in the germline V gene. V was shortened by 4 bases and J by 4 bases, with 12 bases between the two germline ends. CDR3 in amino acids: CASSSLTFSDTQYF. The CDR3 DNA sequence: TGTGCCAGCAGCTCATTAACTTTCTCAGATACGCAGTATTTT.